These 2 T cell receptor beta chains were sequenced from one sample in a study of T-cell reconstitution after alpha-beta-depleted transplantation in children. The TCRbeta library incorporated unique molecular identifiers. TCRdb recomputed calls from the PCR reads with MiXCR, one row per CDR3 protein. Found here are about 230,000 distinct CDR3 sequences, about a tenth of them singletons; the top ten hold roughly 28%. This specimen consisted of PBMCs, obtained before TCRalphabeta/CD19-depleted stem cell transplant. Source of these receptors: a child in the first two years of life with acute myeloid leukemia, due to receive a stem cell transplant.

This clonotype came up many times. This rearrangement joins TRBV12-3 or TRBV12-4 to TRBJ2-7; a possible D gene is TRBD2 (5 bases). This CDR3 has 14 residues. Trimming removed 3 bases at V and 1 base at J, with 10 bases between. The CDR3 loop reads CASSFSRTSYEQYF. CDR3 nucleotides: TGTGCCAGCAGTTTTTCGAGGACTTCCTACGAGCAGTACTTC.

This clonotype was counted at least ten times. The chain couples TRBV6-5 to TRBJ1-2, with TRBD1 identical over 9 bases. CDR1 and CDR2 from the germline V gene are MNHEY and SVGAGI. Trimming took 8 bases from V and 8 from J; bases not matched to a gene: 15. CDR3 length: 15 amino acids. CDR3 amino acids: CASYAPHRGQEGYTF. The CDR3 bases are TGTGCCAGCTACGCGCCCCACAGGGGGCAGGAGGGCTACACCTTC.